These T cell receptor beta chains were read from a single sample in a study of early T cells in non-severe SARS-CoV-2 infection. TCRdb re-called the 5' RACE reads through MiXCR, storing one row per CDR3 protein. The sample lists about 60,000 distinct CDR3 sequences, just over 20% occurring once. This sample comprised whole blood, obtained at baseline. The origin of the receptors is an adult who was a healthcare worker with PCR-confirmed SARS-CoV-2 infection or an uninfected control (not recorded which). Both conserved end residues are part of each CDR3. Fields, in order: D gene, clone size, CDR3 length, V gene, J gene, CDR3 protein, CDR3 DNA. A D gene is named only where the DNA matches it firmly. The listing skips clone size in some rows; elsewhere it reads once, few, many or a size class.

d_call: TRBD1; clone_size: NA; cdr3_length: 15; v_call: TRBV7-9; j_call: TRBJ2-3; cdr3_aa: CASSLTGGLTDTQYF; cdr3_nt: TGTGCCAGCAGCTTAACAGGGGGCTTGACAGATACGCAGTATTTT
d_call: NA; clone_size: NA; cdr3_length: 13; v_call: TRBV20-1; j_call: TRBJ2-2; cdr3_aa: CSASRGMTGELFF; cdr3_nt: TGCAGTGCTAGTCGGGGGATGACCGGGGAGCTGTTTTTT
d_call: NA; clone_size: NA; cdr3_length: 14; v_call: TRBV6-1; j_call: TRBJ2-1; cdr3_aa: CASNGPGLPPEQFF; cdr3_nt: TGTGCCAGCAACGGGCCCGGACTGCCTCCGGAGCAGTTCTTC
d_call: NA; clone_size: NA; cdr3_length: 13; v_call: TRBV4-1; j_call: TRBJ1-2; cdr3_aa: CASSQDLNRVATF; cdr3_nt: TGCGCCAGCAGCCAAGATTTGAACAGGGTAGCCACCTTC
d_call: TRBD2; clone_size: NA; cdr3_length: 14; v_call: TRBV20-1; j_call: TRBJ2-7; cdr3_aa: CSAREPGLAYEQYF; cdr3_nt: TGCAGTGCTAGAGAGCCGGGACTAGCCTACGAGCAGTACTTC
d_call: TRBD2; clone_size: NA; cdr3_length: 15; v_call: TRBV7-2; j_call: TRBJ2-1; cdr3_aa: CASSSTSGQYNEQFF; cdr3_nt: TGTGCCAGCAGCTCCACTAGCGGCCAATACAATGAGCAGTTCTTC
d_call: TRBD1; clone_size: NA; cdr3_length: 17; v_call: TRBV6-6; j_call: TRBJ1-2; cdr3_aa: CASSSSTGTAKVYGYTF; cdr3_nt: TGTGCCAGCAGCTCTTCTACCGGGACAGCGAAAGTCTATGGCTACACCTTC
d_call: NA; clone_size: NA; cdr3_length: 15; v_call: TRBV6-1; j_call: TRBJ2-5; cdr3_aa: CASSQGGIFAETQYF; cdr3_nt: TGTGCCAGCAGCCAGGGGGGGATTTTCGCAGAGACCCAGTACTTC
d_call: NA; clone_size: many; cdr3_length: 11; v_call: TRBV29-1; j_call: TRBJ1-1; cdr3_aa: CSTDGYSEAFF; cdr3_nt: TGCAGCACCGACGGTTACTCTGAAGCTTTCTTT
d_call: NA; clone_size: NA; cdr3_length: 13; v_call: TRBV3-1; j_call: TRBJ2-5; cdr3_aa: CASSQVRQETQYF; cdr3_nt: TGTGCCAGCAGCCAGGTTCGCCAAGAGACCCAGTACTTC
d_call: NA; clone_size: NA; cdr3_length: 12; v_call: TRBV2; j_call: TRBJ2-3; cdr3_aa: CASREFTDTQYF; cdr3_nt: TGTGCCAGCAGGGAATTCACAGATACGCAGTATTTT
d_call: NA; clone_size: NA; cdr3_length: 12; v_call: TRBV12-3/TRBV12-4; j_call: TRBJ2-3; cdr3_aa: CASSFQADTQYF; cdr3_nt: TGTGCCAGCAGCTTCCAGGCAGATACGCAGTATTTT
d_call: TRBD1; clone_size: NA; cdr3_length: 14; v_call: TRBV5-5; j_call: TRBJ2-7; cdr3_aa: CASSTVTGAYEQYF; cdr3_nt: TGTGCCAGCAGCACCGTGACAGGGGCCTACGAGCAGTACTTC
d_call: NA; clone_size: NA; cdr3_length: 11; v_call: TRBV11-2; j_call: TRBJ2-7; cdr3_aa: CASTIGGEQYF; cdr3_nt: TGTGCCAGCACCATCGGGGGCGAGCAGTACTTC
d_call: NA; clone_size: many; cdr3_length: 13; v_call: TRBV28; j_call: TRBJ1-3; cdr3_aa: CASSPIGTRTIYF; cdr3_nt: TGTGCCAGCAGTCCTATAGGCACTCGCACCATATATTTT
d_call: NA; clone_size: NA; cdr3_length: 13; v_call: TRBV20-1; j_call: TRBJ2-5; cdr3_aa: CSAPSSSSETQYF; cdr3_nt: TGCAGTGCCCCTAGCTCTAGCTCAGAGACCCAGTACTTC
d_call: NA; clone_size: few; cdr3_length: 15; v_call: TRBV19; j_call: TRBJ2-6; cdr3_aa: CASSLRTSGANVLTF; cdr3_nt: TGTGCCAGTAGTCTCAGGACCTCTGGGGCCAACGTCCTGACTTTC
d_call: NA; clone_size: few; cdr3_length: 13; v_call: TRBV2; j_call: TRBJ2-5; cdr3_aa: CASSYGVGETQYF; cdr3_nt: TGTGCCAGCAGTTACGGAGTAGGGGAGACCCAGTACTTC
d_call: TRBD1; clone_size: NA; cdr3_length: 16; v_call: TRBV4-1; j_call: TRBJ1-4; cdr3_aa: CASSQSGQGMDEKLFF; cdr3_nt: TGCGCCAGCAGCCAATCAGGACAGGGCATGGATGAAAAACTGTTTTTT
d_call: NA; clone_size: NA; cdr3_length: 16; v_call: TRBV7-3; j_call: TRBJ2-5; cdr3_aa: CASSLSASVNQETQYF; cdr3_nt: TGTGCCAGCAGCTTATCGGCTAGCGTAAACCAAGAGACCCAGTACTTC
d_call: NA; clone_size: NA; cdr3_length: 11; v_call: TRBV29-1; j_call: TRBJ1-4; cdr3_aa: CSVANPGELFF; cdr3_nt: TGCAGCGTTGCCAACCCGGGAGAGCTGTTTTTT
d_call: TRBD1; clone_size: many; cdr3_length: 17; v_call: TRBV12-3/TRBV12-4; j_call: TRBJ2-1; cdr3_aa: CASSQGQGIRSYNEQFF; cdr3_nt: TGTGCCAGCAGTCAAGGACAGGGGATTCGGTCCTACAATGAGCAGTTCTTC
d_call: NA; clone_size: few; cdr3_length: 16; v_call: TRBV7-9; j_call: TRBJ1-1; cdr3_aa: CASSLEPLQSGTEAFF; cdr3_nt: TGTGCCAGCAGCTTAGAGCCGTTACAGTCGGGCACTGAAGCTTTCTTT
d_call: NA; clone_size: NA; cdr3_length: 14; v_call: TRBV5-1; j_call: TRBJ2-5; cdr3_aa: CASTLGGPAETQYF; cdr3_nt: TGCGCCAGCACCCTTGGAGGACCTGCGGAGACCCAGTACTTC
d_call: TRBD2; clone_size: many; cdr3_length: 15; v_call: TRBV27; j_call: TRBJ2-2; cdr3_aa: CASSLSGGMAGELFF; cdr3_nt: TGTGCCAGCAGTCTTAGCGGGGGGATGGCCGGGGAGCTGTTTTTT
d_call: TRBD2; clone_size: NA; cdr3_length: 15; v_call: TRBV2; j_call: TRBJ2-1; cdr3_aa: CASTRAGGRYNEQFF; cdr3_nt: TGTGCCAGCACCCGAGCGGGGGGAAGGTACAATGAGCAGTTCTTC
d_call: NA; clone_size: NA; cdr3_length: 18; v_call: TRBV7-8; j_call: TRBJ1-1; cdr3_aa: CASSLEVTASGPLRGVFF; cdr3_nt: TGTGCCAGCAGCTTAGAAGTGACGGCAAGCGGACCTCTAAGGGGGGTTTTCTTT
d_call: TRBD2; clone_size: few; cdr3_length: 16; v_call: TRBV3-1; j_call: TRBJ2-5; cdr3_aa: CASSLTSGGAEETQYF; cdr3_nt: TGTGCCAGCAGCCTGACTAGCGGGGGGGCCGAAGAGACCCAGTACTTC
d_call: TRBD1; clone_size: few; cdr3_length: 15; v_call: TRBV7-9; j_call: TRBJ1-5; cdr3_aa: CASSPGQGFNQPQHF; cdr3_nt: TGTGCCAGCAGCCCGGGACAGGGGTTCAATCAGCCCCAGCATTTT
d_call: TRBD1; clone_size: many; cdr3_length: 14; v_call: TRBV5-1; j_call: TRBJ1-5; cdr3_aa: CASSWGTEGQPQHF; cdr3_nt: TGCGCCAGCAGCTGGGGGACAGAAGGCCAGCCCCAGCATTTT
d_call: NA; clone_size: few; cdr3_length: 14; v_call: TRBV7-2; j_call: TRBJ2-7; cdr3_aa: CASSLSLGSYEQYF; cdr3_nt: TGTGCCAGCAGCTTGAGCCTAGGTTCGTACGAGCAGTACTTC
d_call: TRBD2; clone_size: few; cdr3_length: 16; v_call: TRBV4-2; j_call: TRBJ2-1; cdr3_aa: CASSQEGLAGENEQFF; cdr3_nt: TGTGCCAGCAGCCAAGAAGGACTAGCGGGGGAGAATGAGCAGTTCTTC
d_call: NA; clone_size: NA; cdr3_length: 15; v_call: TRBV30; j_call: TRBJ2-5; cdr3_aa: CAWSEGLANGETQYF; cdr3_nt: TGTGCCTGGAGTGAGGGACTCGCCAACGGGGAGACCCAGTACTTC
d_call: TRBD2; clone_size: NA; cdr3_length: 15; v_call: TRBV28; j_call: TRBJ2-7; cdr3_aa: CASSSSGGTSYEQYF; cdr3_nt: TGTGCCAGCAGTTCTAGCGGGGGGACCAGTTACGAGCAGTACTTC
d_call: NA; clone_size: few; cdr3_length: 14; v_call: TRBV12-3/TRBV12-4; j_call: TRBJ1-6; cdr3_aa: CASSLGTHNSPLHF; cdr3_nt: TGTGCCAGCAGTCTCGGGACGCATAATTCACCCCTCCACTTT
d_call: TRBD2; clone_size: few; cdr3_length: 15; v_call: TRBV5-1; j_call: TRBJ2-1; cdr3_aa: CASSSTSGGLNEQFF; cdr3_nt: TGCGCCAGCAGCTCTACTAGCGGGGGGTTAAATGAGCAGTTCTTC
d_call: TRBD2; clone_size: NA; cdr3_length: 15; v_call: TRBV7-2; j_call: TRBJ2-5; cdr3_aa: CASSLGGGAVETQYF; cdr3_nt: TGTGCCAGCAGCTTAGGCGGGGGGGCCGTGGAGACCCAGTACTTC
d_call: TRBD2; clone_size: NA; cdr3_length: 15; v_call: TRBV4-1; j_call: TRBJ2-3; cdr3_aa: CASRALAIGSDTQYF; cdr3_nt: TGCGCCAGCAGAGCACTAGCGATTGGGTCAGATACGCAGTATTTT
d_call: TRBD1; clone_size: NA; cdr3_length: 14; v_call: TRBV10-2; j_call: TRBJ2-3; cdr3_aa: CASSEDRVTDTQYF; cdr3_nt: TGCGCCAGCAGTGAGGACAGGGTAACAGATACGCAGTATTTT
d_call: NA; clone_size: NA; cdr3_length: 16; v_call: TRBV3-1; j_call: TRBJ2-7; cdr3_aa: CASSDKGHPGPFEQYF; cdr3_nt: TGTGCCAGCAGCGATAAGGGACACCCCGGGCCCTTCGAGCAGTACTTC
d_call: NA; clone_size: once; cdr3_length: 14; v_call: TRBV6-1; j_call: TRBJ1-1; cdr3_aa: CASSGRTGNTEAFF; cdr3_nt: TGTGCCAGCAGTGGAAGGACGGGGAACACTGAAGCTTTCTTT
d_call: TRBD1; clone_size: few; cdr3_length: 13; v_call: TRBV20-1; j_call: TRBJ2-5; cdr3_aa: CSATDRGRETQYF; cdr3_nt: TGCAGTGCCACCGACAGGGGGCGTGAGACCCAGTACTTC
d_call: TRBD1; clone_size: few; cdr3_length: 12; v_call: TRBV29-1; j_call: TRBJ2-4; cdr3_aa: CSVGQGENIQYF; cdr3_nt: TGCAGCGTTGGACAGGGGGAAAACATTCAGTACTTC
d_call: NA; clone_size: few; cdr3_length: 16; v_call: TRBV9; j_call: TRBJ1-3; cdr3_aa: CASSSRAVSSGNTIYF; cdr3_nt: TGTGCCAGCAGCTCTAGGGCAGTCAGCTCTGGAAACACCATATATTTT
d_call: NA; clone_size: NA; cdr3_length: 13; v_call: TRBV14; j_call: TRBJ1-1; cdr3_aa: CASSQVRVTEAFF; cdr3_nt: TGTGCCAGCAGCCAAGTAAGAGTCACTGAAGCTTTCTTT
d_call: NA; clone_size: NA; cdr3_length: 13; v_call: TRBV12-3/TRBV12-4; j_call: TRBJ1-2; cdr3_aa: CASGRAPGYGYTF; cdr3_nt: TGTGCCAGCGGTCGGGCCCCTGGCTATGGCTACACCTTC
d_call: NA; clone_size: few; cdr3_length: 12; v_call: TRBV28; j_call: TRBJ1-5; cdr3_aa: CASSPPRGPQHF; cdr3_nt: TGTGCCAGCAGTCCCCCCCGGGGGCCCCAGCATTTT
d_call: NA; clone_size: few; cdr3_length: 13; v_call: TRBV7-8; j_call: TRBJ2-7; cdr3_aa: CASSLASETQQYF; cdr3_nt: TGTGCCAGCAGCTTAGCGTCTGAAACCCAGCAGTACTTC
d_call: NA; clone_size: few; cdr3_length: 16; v_call: TRBV7-9; j_call: TRBJ2-3; cdr3_aa: CASSLRGMESTDTQYF; cdr3_nt: TGTGCCAGCAGCTTAAGGGGGATGGAGAGCACAGATACGCAGTATTTT
d_call: NA; clone_size: few; cdr3_length: 12; v_call: TRBV12-3/TRBV12-4; j_call: TRBJ1-1; cdr3_aa: CASQGGRTEAFF; cdr3_nt: TGTGCCAGCCAAGGGGGTAGGACTGAAGCTTTCTTT
d_call: NA; clone_size: few; cdr3_length: 13; v_call: TRBV20-1; j_call: TRBJ2-7; cdr3_aa: CSASDGIYYEQYF; cdr3_nt: TGCAGTGCTAGTGACGGGATCTACTACGAGCAGTACTTC